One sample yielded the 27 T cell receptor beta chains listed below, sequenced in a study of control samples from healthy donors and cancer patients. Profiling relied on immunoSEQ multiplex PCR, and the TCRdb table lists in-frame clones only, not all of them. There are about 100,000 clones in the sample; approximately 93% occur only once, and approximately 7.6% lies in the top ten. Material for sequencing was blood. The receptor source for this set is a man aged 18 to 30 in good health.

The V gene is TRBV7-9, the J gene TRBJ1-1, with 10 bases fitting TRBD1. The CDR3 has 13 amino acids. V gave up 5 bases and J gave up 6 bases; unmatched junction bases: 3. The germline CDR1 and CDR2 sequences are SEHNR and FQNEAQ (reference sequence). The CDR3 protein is CASSPGTGAEAFF. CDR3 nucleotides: TGTGCCAGCAGCCCGGGGACAGGGGCTGAAGCTTTCTTT.

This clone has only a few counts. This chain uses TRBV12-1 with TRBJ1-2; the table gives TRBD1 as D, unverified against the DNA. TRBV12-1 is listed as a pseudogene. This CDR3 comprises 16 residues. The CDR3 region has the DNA TGTGCCAGCAGCTTGCCCCTGGCAGGGAAGTTCTATGGCTACACCTTC. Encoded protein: CASSLPLAGKFYGYTF.

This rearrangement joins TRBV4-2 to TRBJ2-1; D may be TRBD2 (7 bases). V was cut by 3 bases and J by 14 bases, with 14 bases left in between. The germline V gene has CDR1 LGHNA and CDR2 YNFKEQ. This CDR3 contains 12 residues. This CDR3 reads CASSQGGAIEFF. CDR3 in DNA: TGTGCCAGCAGCCAGGGGGGGGCTATCGAGTTCTTC.

CDR3 residues: CASSPIRDRGRDTGELFF. For the CDR3, the DNA is TGTGCCAGCTCCCCCATTCGGGACAGGGGTCGTGACACCGGGGAGCTGTTTTTT. The chain is built from TRBV18 and TRBJ2-2, with 10 positions matching TRBD1. With V trimmed by 6 bases and J by 3 bases, 13 bases remained unmatched. The CDR3 runs to 18 residues. CDR1 is KGHSH and CDR2 is LQKENI in the germline V gene.

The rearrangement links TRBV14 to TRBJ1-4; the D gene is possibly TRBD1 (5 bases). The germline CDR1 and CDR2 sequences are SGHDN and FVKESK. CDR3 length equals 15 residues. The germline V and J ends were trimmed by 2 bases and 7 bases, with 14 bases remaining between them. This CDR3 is CASSQLEGRGEKLFF. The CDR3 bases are TGTGCCAGCAGCCAATTAGAAGGGAGGGGTGAAAAACTGTTTTTT.

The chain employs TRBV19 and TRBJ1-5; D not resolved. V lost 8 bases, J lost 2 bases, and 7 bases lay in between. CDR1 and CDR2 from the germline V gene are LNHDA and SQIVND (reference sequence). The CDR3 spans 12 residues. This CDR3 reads CASRIGNQPQHF. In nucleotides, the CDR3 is TGTGCCAGTCGGATTGGCAATCAGCCCCAGCATTTT. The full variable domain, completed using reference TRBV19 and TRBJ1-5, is DGGITQSPKYLFRKEGQNVTLSCEQNLNHDAMYWYRQDPGQGLRLIYYSQIVNDFQKGDIAEGYSVSREKKESFPLTVTSAQKNPTAFYLCASRIGNQPQHFGDGTRLSIL.

CDR3 sequence reads: CASSITGSGEQYF. In DNA, the CDR3 is TGTGCCAGTAGTATAACAGGATCGGGCGAGCAGTACTTC. V is TRBV19 and J is TRBJ2-7; D perhaps matches TRBD1 (5 bases). V lost 2 bases and J 6 bases, leaving 11 bases between the germline ends. CDR1 is LNHDA and CDR2 is SQIVND in the germline V gene (reference sequence). There are 13 residues in the CDR3.

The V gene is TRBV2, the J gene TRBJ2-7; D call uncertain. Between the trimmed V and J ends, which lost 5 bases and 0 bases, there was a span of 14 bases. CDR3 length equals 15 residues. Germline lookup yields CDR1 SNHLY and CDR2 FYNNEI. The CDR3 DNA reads TGTGCCAGCAGTCCCACCCCCGTCAGCTCCTACGAGCAGTACTTC. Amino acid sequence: CASSPTPVSSYEQYF. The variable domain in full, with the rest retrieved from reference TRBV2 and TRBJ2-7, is EPEVTQTPSHQVTQMGQEVILRCVPISNHLYFYWYRQILGQKVEFLVSFYNNEISEKSEIFDDQFSVERPDGSNFTLKIRSTKLEDSAMYFCASSPTPVSSYEQYFGPGTRLTVT.

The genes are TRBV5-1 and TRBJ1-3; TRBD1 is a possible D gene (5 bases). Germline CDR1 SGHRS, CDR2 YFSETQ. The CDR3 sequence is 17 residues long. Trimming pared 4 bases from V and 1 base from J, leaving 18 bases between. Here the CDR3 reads CASSRGGLSNSGNTIYF. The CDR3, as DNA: TGCGCCAGCAGCCGGGGCGGCCTATCGAATTCTGGAAACACCATATATTTT.

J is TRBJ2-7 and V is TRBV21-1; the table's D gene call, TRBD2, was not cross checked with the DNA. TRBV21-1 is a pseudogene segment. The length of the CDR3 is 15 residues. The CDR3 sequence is CASSRGGGLPFVQYF. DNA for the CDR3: TGTGCCAGCAGCAGAGGGGGGGGGCTCCCCTTCGTGCAGTACTTC.

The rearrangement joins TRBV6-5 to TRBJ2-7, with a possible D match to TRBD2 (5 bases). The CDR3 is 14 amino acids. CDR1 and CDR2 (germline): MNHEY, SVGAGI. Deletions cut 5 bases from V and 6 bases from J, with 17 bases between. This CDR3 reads CASSRTDLFGEQYF. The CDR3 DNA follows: TGTGCCAGCAGTAGGACGGACTTATTCGGCGAGCAGTACTTC.

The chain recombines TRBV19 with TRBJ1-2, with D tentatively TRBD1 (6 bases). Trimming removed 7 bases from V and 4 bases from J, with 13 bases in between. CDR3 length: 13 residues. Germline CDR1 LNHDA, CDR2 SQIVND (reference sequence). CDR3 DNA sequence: TGTGCCAGTACGCAGGGGATTAGCTATGGCTACACCTTC. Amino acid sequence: CASTQGISYGYTF.

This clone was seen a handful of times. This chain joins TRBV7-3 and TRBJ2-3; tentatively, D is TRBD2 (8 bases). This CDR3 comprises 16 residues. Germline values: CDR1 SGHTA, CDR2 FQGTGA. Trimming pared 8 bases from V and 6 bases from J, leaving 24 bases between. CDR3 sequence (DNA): TGTGCCAGCGCAGGGGGAACTAGCGGAGGTACGGATACGCAGTATTTT. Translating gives CASAGGTSGGTDTQYF.

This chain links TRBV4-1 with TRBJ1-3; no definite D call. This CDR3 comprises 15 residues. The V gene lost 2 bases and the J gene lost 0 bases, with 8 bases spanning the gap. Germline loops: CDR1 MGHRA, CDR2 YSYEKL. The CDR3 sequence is CASSQITSSGNTIYF. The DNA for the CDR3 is TGCGCCAGCAGCCAAATTACCAGCTCTGGAAACACCATATATTTT.

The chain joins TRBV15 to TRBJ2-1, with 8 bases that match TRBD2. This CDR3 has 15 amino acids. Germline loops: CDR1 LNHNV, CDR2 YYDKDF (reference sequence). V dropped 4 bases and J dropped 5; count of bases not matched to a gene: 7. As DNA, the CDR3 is TGTGCCACCAGCACGACTAGCGTCCCAAACAATGAGCAGTTCTTC. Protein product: CATSTTSVPNNEQFF.

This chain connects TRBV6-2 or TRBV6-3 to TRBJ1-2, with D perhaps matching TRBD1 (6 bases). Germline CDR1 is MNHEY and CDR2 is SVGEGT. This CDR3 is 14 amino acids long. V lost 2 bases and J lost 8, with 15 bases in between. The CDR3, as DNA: TGTGCCAGCAGTTACAACAGGGACATCCGGGGCTACACCTTC. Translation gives CASSYNRDIRGYTF.

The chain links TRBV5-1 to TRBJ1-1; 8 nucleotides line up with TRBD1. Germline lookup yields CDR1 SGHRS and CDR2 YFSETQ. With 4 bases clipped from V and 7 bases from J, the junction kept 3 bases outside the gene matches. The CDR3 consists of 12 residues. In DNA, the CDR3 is TGCGCCAGCAGCGAAGGACAGGGTGAAGCTTTCTTT. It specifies CASSEGQGEAFF.

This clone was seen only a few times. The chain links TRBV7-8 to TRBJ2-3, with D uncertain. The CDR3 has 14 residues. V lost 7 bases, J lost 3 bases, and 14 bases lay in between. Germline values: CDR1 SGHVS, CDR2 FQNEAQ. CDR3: CASTPEVLTDTQYF. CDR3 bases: TGTGCCAGCACCCCCGAGGTATTGACAGATACGCAGTATTTT.

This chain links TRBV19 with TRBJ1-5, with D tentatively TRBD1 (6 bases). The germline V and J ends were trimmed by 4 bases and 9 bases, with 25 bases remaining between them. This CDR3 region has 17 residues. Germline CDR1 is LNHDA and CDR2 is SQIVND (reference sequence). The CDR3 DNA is TGTGCCAGTAGTACGATGCGACAGGATGAACGAACGAGGCCCCAGCATTTT. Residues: CASSTMRQDERTRPQHF.

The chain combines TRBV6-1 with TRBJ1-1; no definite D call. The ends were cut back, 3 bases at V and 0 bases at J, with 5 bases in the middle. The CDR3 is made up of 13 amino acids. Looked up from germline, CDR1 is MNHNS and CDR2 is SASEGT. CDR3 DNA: TGTGCCAGCAGTGACAAAATGAACACTGAAGCTTTCTTT. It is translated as CASSDKMNTEAFF.

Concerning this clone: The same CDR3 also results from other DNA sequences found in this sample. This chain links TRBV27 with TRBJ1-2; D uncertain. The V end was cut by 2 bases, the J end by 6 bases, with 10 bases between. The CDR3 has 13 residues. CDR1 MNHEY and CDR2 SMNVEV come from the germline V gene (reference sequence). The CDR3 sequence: CASSLKGVDGYTF. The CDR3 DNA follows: TGTGCCAGCAGTTTAAAGGGCGTCGATGGCTACACCTTC.

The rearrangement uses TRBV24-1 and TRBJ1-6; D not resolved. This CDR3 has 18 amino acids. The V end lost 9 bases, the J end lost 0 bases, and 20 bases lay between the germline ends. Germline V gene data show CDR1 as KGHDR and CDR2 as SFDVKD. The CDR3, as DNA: TGTGCCACCGTTATCCCGGGCCGAGGGAGCTCCTATAATTCACCCCTCCACTTT. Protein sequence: CATVIPGRGSSYNSPLHF.

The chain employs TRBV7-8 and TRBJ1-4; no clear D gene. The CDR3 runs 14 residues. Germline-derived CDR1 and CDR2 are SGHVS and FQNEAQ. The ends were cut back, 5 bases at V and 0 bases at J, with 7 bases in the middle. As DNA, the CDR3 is TGTGCCAGCAGCCTGGCCCCAACTAATGAAAAACTGTTTTTT. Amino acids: CASSLAPTNEKLFF.

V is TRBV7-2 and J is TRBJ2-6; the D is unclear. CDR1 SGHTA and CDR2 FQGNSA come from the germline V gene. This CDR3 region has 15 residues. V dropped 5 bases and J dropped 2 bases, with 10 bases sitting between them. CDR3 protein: CASSPRAAGANVLTF. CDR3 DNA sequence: TGTGCCAGCAGCCCTCGGGCCGCTGGGGCCAACGTCCTGACTTTC.

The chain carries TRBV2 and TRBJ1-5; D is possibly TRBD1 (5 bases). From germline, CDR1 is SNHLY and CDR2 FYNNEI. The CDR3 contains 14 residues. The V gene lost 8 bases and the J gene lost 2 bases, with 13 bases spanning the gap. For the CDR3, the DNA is TGTGCCAGCCAGGGAAGGGTCGGCAATCAGCCCCAGCATTTT. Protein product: CASQGRVGNQPQHF.

CDR3 sequence reads: CASSQPGQGANTEAFF. CDR3 sequence (DNA): TGTGCCAGCAGCCAACCGGGACAGGGGGCGAACACTGAAGCTTTCTTT. The rearrangement joins TRBV4-2 to TRBJ1-1; 12 nucleotides match TRBD1. The CDR3 is 16 residues long. From germline, CDR1 is LGHNA and CDR2 YNFKEQ. V shed 2 bases, J shed 1 base, and the junction held 2 bases outside the gene matches.

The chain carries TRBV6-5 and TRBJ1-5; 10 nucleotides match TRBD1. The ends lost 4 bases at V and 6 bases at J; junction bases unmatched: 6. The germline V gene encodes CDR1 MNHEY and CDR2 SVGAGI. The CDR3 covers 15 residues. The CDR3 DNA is TGTGCCAGCAGTTTGGCGACAGGGGGCGGTCAGCCCCAGCATTTT. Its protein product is CASSLATGGGQPQHF.